One and the same sample provided the 13 T cell receptor beta chains below, sequenced in a study of blood T cell repertoires in COVID-19. The table came from immunoSEQ multiplex PCR; TCRdb's copy has only in-frame clones and leaves some out. The sample has hundreds of thousands of clones, roughly 84% seen once; the top ten hold 6.8%. Sample: PBMCs or T cells enriched from blood (not recorded which). All receptors derive from a woman between 35 and 50 years old who had recovered from COVID-19.

CDR3 residues: CASSSGGRASSSYNEQFF. CDR3 DNA: TGTGCCAGCAGCTCGGGCGGGAGGGCCAGCAGCTCCTACAATGAGCAGTTCTTC. The chain links TRBV11-2 to TRBJ2-1; TRBD2 matches at 9 bases. Germline V gene data show CDR1 as SGHAT and CDR2 as FQNNGV. CDR3 length: 18 residues. Trimming removed 4 bases from V and 0 bases from J; junction bases left unmatched: 10.

The V and J genes are TRBV5-1 and TRBJ1-4, with D uncertain. The CDR3 extends over 16 amino acids. Germline V gives CDR1 SGHRS, CDR2 YFSETQ. With 0 bases removed from V and 4 bases from J, the gap between germline ends came to 13 bases. In nucleotides, the CDR3 is TGCGCCAGCAGCTTGGACGGACTTGCATATAATGAAAAACTGTTTTTT. Translation: CASSLDGLAYNEKLFF.

This clone was seen more than once but under ten times. The chain couples TRBV7-9 to TRBJ1-6; TRBD1 aligns across 9 bases. The CDR3 has 14 residues. The germline V gene encodes CDR1 SEHNR and CDR2 FQNEAQ (reference sequence). V was pared by 5 bases and J by 7 bases, with 3 bases of the junction left unmatched. The CDR3 sequence: CASSPTGGNSPLHF. CDR3 sequence (DNA): TGTGCCAGCAGCCCAACAGGGGGCAATTCACCCCTCCACTTT.

For this clone: Different DNA sequences within this sample yield the same CDR3. The chain recombines TRBV19 with TRBJ1-1, with D possibly TRBD1 on 6 matching bases. CDR1 and CDR2 from the germline V gene are LNHDA and SQIVND (reference sequence). Trimming took 5 bases from V and 5 from J, leaving 12 bases between them. The CDR3 loop spans 13 amino acids. Here the CDR3 reads CASSSQGSTEAFF. The CDR3 DNA sequence: TGTGCCAGTAGTTCACAGGGTTCAACTGAAGCTTTCTTT.

This clone was seen only once. V usage is TRBV2 and J usage is TRBJ1-5, with TRBD1 matching over 9 bases. Germline-derived CDR1 and CDR2 are SNHLY and FYNNEI. The CDR3 covers 14 residues. Unmatched junction bases numbered 7, after V lost 7 bases and J lost 6 bases. Written as DNA, the CDR3 is TGTGCCAGCATCAAGGACAGGGGAGTTCAGCCCCAGCATTTT. It codes for CASIKDRGVQPQHF.

The chain uses TRBV7-2 and TRBJ2-3; D unclear. CDR1 and CDR2 from the germline V gene are SGHTA and FQGNSA. Deletions cut 2 bases from V and 2 bases from J, with 8 bases between. The CDR3 has 14 residues. The DNA for the CDR3 is TGTGCCAGCAGCTTACAGGTTTTCACAGATACGCAGTATTTT. It encodes CASSLQVFTDTQYF.

The chain combines TRBV10-3 with TRBJ1-2; TRBD1 matches 8 bases. Trimming cost V 6 bases and J 5 bases; bases outside gene matches: 8. CDR1 ENHRY and CDR2 SYGVKD come from the germline V gene. This CDR3 is built from 14 residues. The CDR3 bases are TGTGCCATCAGGACACCGAGGACAGGGTATGGCTACACCTTC. Residues: CAIRTPRTGYGYTF.

This chain uses TRBV29-1 with TRBJ2-7; the D is unclear. Trimming stripped 3 bases from V and 1 base from J, with 10 bases between. Per the germline V gene, CDR1 is SQVTM and CDR2 is ANQGSEA. The CDR3 is made up of 13 amino acids. CDR3 in amino acids: CSVENCGSYEQYV. The CDR3 DNA sequence: TGCAGCGTTGAGAACTGTGGTTCCTACGAGCAGTACGTC.

The chain couples TRBV18 to TRBJ1-6, with 8 positions matching TRBD1. Trimming removed 3 bases from V and 13 bases from J; junction bases left unmatched: 14. Germline CDR1 and CDR2: KGHSH and LQKENI. This CDR3 is built from 16 residues. The DNA for the CDR3 is TGTGCCAGCTCACCCCGGAGCACGACAGGGGTGGGTCCCCTCCACTTT. Translating gives CASSPRSTTGVGPLHF.

The V gene is TRBV18, the J gene TRBJ1-6; tentatively, D is TRBD1 (6 bases). Germline V CDR1 and CDR2: KGHSH, LQKENI. CDR3 length: 13 residues. V lost 5 bases and J lost 8, with 10 bases in between. The CDR3 region is CASSNNRDSPLHF. The CDR3 coding sequence is TGTGCCAGCTCAAATAACAGGGATTCACCCCTCCACTTT. Full variable domain (outside the CDR3, taken from reference TRBV18 and TRBJ1-6): NAGVMQNPRHLVRRRGQEARLRCSPMKGHSHVYWYRQLPEEGLKFMVYLQKENIIDESGMPKERFSAEFPKEGPSILRIQQVVRGDSAAYFCASSNNRDSPLHFGNGTRLTVT.

The chain carries TRBV10-3 and TRBJ1-1; 8 bases align to TRBD1. The CDR3 is made up of 14 amino acids. The V and J ends lost 2 bases and 4 bases, in that order; junction bases with no gene match: 3. Germline CDR1 and CDR2: ENHRY and SYGVKD. The DNA of the CDR3 is TGTGCCATCAGTGAGACGGACAGGGTCACTGAAGCTTTCTTT. Amino acids: CAISETDRVTEAFF.

The table lists this clone with a count of one. The chain employs TRBV5-6 and TRBJ1-1; 7 bases match TRBD1. The CDR3 sequence is 13 residues long. The ends lost 5 bases at V and 4 bases at J; junction bases unmatched: 5. CDR1 is SGHDT, CDR2 YYEEEE, per germline. The CDR3 sequence: CASSRQGGTEAFF. The CDR3 DNA reads as TGTGCCAGCAGTCGACAGGGCGGCACTGAAGCTTTCTTT.

V gene TRBV5-4 combines with J gene TRBJ2-3; D is unresolved. The CDR3 has 14 residues. Per germline, CDR1 SGHNT and CDR2 YYREEE (reference sequence). Trimming left V 2 bases short and J 2 bases short, with 9 bases between. CDR3 sequence (DNA): TGTGCCAGCAGCTTAGACACTTACACAGATACGCAGTATTTT. This codes for CASSLDTYTDTQYF.